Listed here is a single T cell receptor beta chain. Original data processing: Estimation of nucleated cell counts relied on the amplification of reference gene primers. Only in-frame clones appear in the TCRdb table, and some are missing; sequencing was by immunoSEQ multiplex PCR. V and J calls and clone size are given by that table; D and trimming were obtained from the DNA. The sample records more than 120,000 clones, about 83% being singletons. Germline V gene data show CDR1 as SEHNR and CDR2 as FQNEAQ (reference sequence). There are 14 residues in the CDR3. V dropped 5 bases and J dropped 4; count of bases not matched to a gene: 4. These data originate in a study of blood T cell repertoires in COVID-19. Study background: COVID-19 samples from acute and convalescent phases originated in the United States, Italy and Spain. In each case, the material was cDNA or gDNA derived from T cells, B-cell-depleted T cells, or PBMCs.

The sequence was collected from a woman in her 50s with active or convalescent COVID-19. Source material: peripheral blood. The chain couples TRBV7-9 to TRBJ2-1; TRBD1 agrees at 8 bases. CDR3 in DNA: TGTGCCAGCAGCAGCCGGGACAGGTACAATGAGCAGTTCTTC. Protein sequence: CASSSRDRYNEQFF.